This TCR beta chain was observed in a study of blood T cell repertoires in COVID-19. About the study: The origin of the acute and convalescent COVID-19 samples was the United States, Italy and Spain.

Assay used: immunoSEQ multiplex PCR; TCRdb lists only in-frame clones, some missing. Among some 530,000 clones listed, 80% to 90% were seen once. Sequenced: peripheral blood. This receptor was identified in a human donor in a cohort sampled during active COVID-19.

The CDR3 protein is CASLQREDTQYF. Written as DNA, the CDR3 is TGTGCCAGTCTCCAGCGGGAGGATACGCAGTATTTT. The gene calls are TRBV19 and TRBJ2-3, with TRBD2 identical over 8 bases. CDR3 size: 12 residues. Germline V gene lookup returns CDR1 LNHDA and CDR2 SQIVND (reference sequence). V trimming: 8 bases; J trimming: 6 bases; junction bases outside the gene matches: 4.